This T cell receptor beta chain was observed in a study of T-cell reconstitution after alpha-beta-depleted transplantation in children. Overall study results and limits: At one year after transplant, newly produced T cells mostly accounted for T-cell counts and diversity.

CDR1 and CDR2 (germline): ENHRY, SYGVKD. The CDR3 has 16 residues. V was trimmed by 0 bases and J by 4 bases, leaving 15 bases between them. During its preparation, the TCRbeta library received unique molecular identifiers. TCRdb re-analysed the PCR reads in MiXCR, keeping a single row per CDR3 protein. Of hundreds of thousands of distinct CDR3 sequences listed, about 9.5% are singletons. Remarks on this clonotype: Its matching antigen is unknown.

The receptor was derived from a boy in the first two years of life with acute myeloid leukemia, due to receive a stem cell transplant. J is TRBJ1-2 and V is TRBV10-3; a possible D gene is TRBD1 (5 bases). The material sequenced was PBMCs, taken before TCRalphabeta/CD19-depleted stem cell transplant. The CDR3 region is CAISESTGVGSYGYTF. The CDR3 bases are TGTGCCATCAGTGAGTCAACAGGAGTGGGGTCCTATGGCTACACCTTC.